Listed here are 31 T cell receptor beta chains from one sample, sequenced in a study of blood T cell repertoires in COVID-19. Only in-frame clones appear in the TCRdb table, and some are missing; sequencing was by immunoSEQ multiplex PCR. The table includes roughly 80,000 clones, 80% to 90% detected once. The sequencing input was peripheral blood. The receptor set was obtained from a woman aged 55-75 years with acute or convalescent COVID-19.

This chain connects TRBV11-2 to TRBJ1-2; 9 bases fit TRBD1. V shed 5 bases, J shed 6 bases, and the junction held 4 bases outside the gene matches. The CDR3 loop spans 13 amino acids. Looked up from germline, CDR1 is SGHAT and CDR2 is FQNNGV. CDR3 nucleotides: TGTGCCAGCAGCCCCGGGACAGGGCATGGCTACACCTTC. Translated, it gives CASSPGTGHGYTF.

The chain has TRBV5-6 and TRBJ1-2, with 10 nucleotides matching TRBD1. The ends lost 0 bases at V and 8 bases at J; junction bases unmatched: 7. The V gene's germline CDR1 is SGHDT and CDR2 YYEEEE. The CDR3 runs to 15 residues. Here the CDR3 DNA reads TGTGCCAGCAGCTTGGTTCTGGACAGGGGGTTAGGCTACACCTTC. This codes for CASSLVLDRGLGYTF.

The rearrangement joins TRBV19 to TRBJ2-3, with 7 bases fitting TRBD1. Unmatched junction bases numbered 8, after V lost 6 bases and J lost 2 bases. CDR3 size: 15 residues. Germline CDR1 LNHDA, CDR2 SQIVND (reference sequence). CDR3 coding DNA: TGTGCCAGTAGCACTTACAGGGGCAACACAGATACGCAGTATTTT. It codes for CASSTYRGNTDTQYF.

The chain uses TRBV3-1 (or the pseudogene TRBV3-2) and TRBJ1-5; unclear D gene. This CDR3 is built from 13 residues. CDR1 is LGHDT, CDR2 YNNKEL, per germline (reference sequence). Trimming took off 0 bases at V and 4 bases at J, with 4 bases between the two ends. In nucleotides, the CDR3 is TGTGCCAGCAGCCAAGATTATAATCAGCCCCAGCATTTT. Its protein is CASSQDYNQPQHF.

The rearrangement joins TRBV9 to TRBJ2-2, with TRBD2 identical over 9 bases. V lost 0 bases and J lost 3; bases outside the gene matches: 6. The CDR3 loop spans 17 amino acids. In germline, CDR1 is SGDLS, CDR2 YYNGEE. CDR3 residues: CASSVGSGGLDTGELFF. The CDR3 bases are TGTGCCAGCAGCGTAGGTAGCGGGGGCCTTGACACCGGGGAGCTGTTTTTT.

The gene calls are TRBV4-3 and TRBJ1-1; TRBD1 matches 7 bases. The germline V gene encodes CDR1 LGHNA and CDR2 YSLEER. The CDR3 has 16 residues. The ends lost 4 bases at V and 2 bases at J; junction bases unmatched: 10. The CDR3, as DNA: TGCGCCAGCAGCCTTAGTAGACAGGGTACTAACACTGAAGCTTTCTTT. This encodes CASSLSRQGTNTEAFF.

The chain combines TRBV7-9 with TRBJ1-3; 10 bases are shared with TRBD1. The V gene's germline CDR1 is SEHNR and CDR2 FQNEAQ (reference sequence). The CDR3 sequence is 15 residues long. V lost 4 bases, J lost 4 bases, and 4 bases stayed unmatched. CDR3: CASSSDRGLGNTIYF. CDR3 sequence (DNA): TGTGCCAGCAGCTCAGACAGGGGGCTAGGAAACACCATATATTTT.

V and J are TRBV11-2 and TRBJ2-1; possibly TRBD1 for D (5 bases). Germline-derived CDR1 and CDR2 are SGHAT and FQNNGV. The CDR3 is made up of 16 amino acids. V lost 3 bases and J lost 9, with 21 bases in between. This chain's CDR3 is CASSLGPDPRLGEQFF. The CDR3, as DNA: TGTGCCAGCAGCTTGGGGCCGGACCCTAGACTGGGTGAGCAGTTCTTC. The full variable domain, its missing parts supplied by reference TRBV11-2 and TRBJ2-1, is EAGVAQSPRYKIIEKRQSVAFWCNPISGHATLYWYQQILGQGPKLLIQFQNNGVVDDSQLPKDRFSAERLKGVDSTLKIQPAKLEDSAVYLCASSLGPDPRLGEQFFGPGTRLTVL.

The chain uses TRBV2 and TRBJ2-1, with a weak D call TRBD2 (5 bases). Germline V gene sequence: CDR1 SNHLY, CDR2 FYNNEI. The CDR3 loop spans 14 amino acids. V lost 5 bases and J lost 5, with 13 bases in between. The CDR3 region is CASSRTSGNNEQFF. DNA of the CDR3: TGTGCCAGCAGTCGGACTTCGGGGAACAATGAGCAGTTCTTC.

This clone was counted a few times. The chain combines TRBV7-2 with TRBJ1-6; 11 nucleotides agree with TRBD1. Germline CDR1 and CDR2: SGHTA and FQGNSA. There are 15 residues in the CDR3. J lost 5 bases, V lost 5 bases, and 2 bases had no gene match. The CDR3 spells CASSRDRGNNSPLHF. CDR3 DNA: TGTGCCAGCAGCCGGGACAGGGGGAATAATTCACCCCTCCACTTT.

This clone was observed once. This chain joins TRBV6-5 and TRBJ2-3; no firm D call. The CDR3 runs 13 residues. CDR1 MNHEY and CDR2 SVGAGI come from the germline V gene. Trimming shortened V by 6 bases and J by 2 bases, and 9 bases separated the two germline ends. The CDR3 DNA reads TGTGCCAGCAGCCGACTTATCACAGATACGCAGTATTTT. This codes for CASSRLITDTQYF.

The chain carries TRBV3-1 (or the pseudogene TRBV3-2) and TRBJ2-1, with D hard to call. The CDR3 totals 13 residues. Germline V gene sequence: CDR1 LGHDT, CDR2 YNNKEL (reference sequence). With 4 bases removed from V and 5 bases from J, the gap between germline ends came to 9 bases. CDR3 protein: CASSPGLHNEQFF. In DNA, the CDR3 is TGTGCCAGCAGCCCCGGTTTGCACAATGAGCAGTTCTTC.

The rearrangement uses TRBV11-1 and TRBJ1-5, with TRBD1 identical over 8 bases. The CDR3 spans 14 residues. CDR1 is SGHAT, CDR2 FQDESV, per germline (reference sequence). V shed 3 bases, J shed 9 bases, and the junction held 7 bases outside the gene matches. The CDR3 bases are TGTGCCAGCAGCTTGACAGGGGCCAATGGGCCCCAGCATTTT. Translated, it gives CASSLTGANGPQHF. Complete variable domain (other parts from reference TRBV11-1 and TRBJ1-5): EAEVAQSPRYKITEKSQAVAFWCDPISGHATLYWYRQILGQGPELLVQFQDESVVDDSQLPKDRFSAERLKGVDSTLKIQPAELGDSAMYLCASSLTGANGPQHFGDGTRLSIL.

The chain uses TRBV11-3 and TRBJ2-3; unclear D gene. CDR3 length: 16 residues. Trimming left V 1 base short and J 0 bases short, with 11 bases between. CDR1 SGHNT and CDR2 YENEEA come from the germline V gene. The CDR3 nucleotides are TGTGCCAGCAGCTTAGTAGGAGAATCTAGCACAGATACGCAGTATTTT. It is translated as CASSLVGESSTDTQYF.

This clone was detected many times. In DNA, the CDR3 is TGCGCCAGCAGCCAAGATCCCCGGGGAAACACTGAAGCTTTCTTT. This gives the protein CASSQDPRGNTEAFF. The chain links TRBV4-3 to TRBJ1-1; no clear D gene. Looked up from germline, CDR1 is LGHNA and CDR2 is YSLEER. This CDR3 has 15 residues. V lost 0 bases and J 2 bases, leaving 10 bases between the germline ends.

The chain uses TRBV5-1 and TRBJ1-3; no reliable D call. Deletions cut 4 bases from V and 1 base from J, with 9 bases between. The CDR3 loop spans 14 amino acids. CDR1 is SGHRS and CDR2 is YFSETQ in the germline V gene. The CDR3 loop is CASSPGWSGNTIYF. CDR3 DNA sequence: TGCGCCAGCAGCCCGGGTTGGTCTGGAAACACCATATATTTT.

This clone was counted once. The chain employs TRBV18 and TRBJ2-3; D is uncertain. V was cut by 2 bases and J by 0 bases, with 15 bases left in between. Germline V lookup: CDR1 KGHSH, CDR2 LQKENI. The CDR3 loop spans 17 amino acids. CDR3 loop: CASSPIAVGASTDTQYF. The DNA of the CDR3 is TGTGCCAGCTCACCAATAGCAGTTGGTGCTAGCACAGATACGCAGTATTTT.

This clone has only one observation. The V gene is TRBV2, the J gene TRBJ2-6; D is possibly TRBD2 (6 bases). V was trimmed by 7 bases and J by 0 bases, leaving 22 bases between them. The CDR3 is 19 residues long. Germline lookup yields CDR1 SNHLY and CDR2 FYNNEI. The CDR3 reads CASTLGRGGGTSGANVLTF. Here the CDR3 DNA reads TGTGCCAGCACCCTAGGGCGGGGAGGAGGTACCTCTGGGGCCAACGTCCTGACTTTC.

The rearrangement joins TRBV19 to TRBJ1-3; D unclear. Trimming shortened V by 2 bases and J by 0 bases, and 8 bases separated the two germline ends. Germline values: CDR1 LNHDA, CDR2 SQIVND (reference sequence). The CDR3 is 15 amino acids. CDR3 sequence reads: CASSITASSGNTIYF. Here the CDR3 DNA reads TGTGCCAGTAGTATAACAGCATCCTCTGGAAACACCATATATTTT.

The rearrangement links TRBV3-1 (or the pseudogene TRBV3-2) to TRBJ1-4, with 9 positions matching TRBD1. Germline V CDR1 and CDR2: LGHDT, YNNKEL (reference sequence). The CDR3 loop spans 14 amino acids. V trimming: 5 bases; J trimming: 7 bases; junction bases outside the gene matches: 5. This CDR3 reads CASSLQGAGEKLFF. The CDR3 nucleotides read TGTGCCAGCAGCTTACAGGGGGCGGGTGAAAAACTGTTTTTT.

This clone was seen a few times. The chain links TRBV5-4 to TRBJ2-5, with unresolved D. Trimming stripped 1 base from V and 7 bases from J, with 14 bases between. Germline lookup yields CDR1 SGHNT and CDR2 YYREEE (reference sequence). The CDR3 length is 14 residues. This CDR3 is CASSLTVREATQYF. In nucleotides, the CDR3 is TGTGCCAGCAGCTTGACCGTACGAGAGGCGACCCAGTACTTC.

This chain joins TRBV29-1 and TRBJ2-7; D uncertain. With 4 bases removed from V and 4 bases from J, the gap between germline ends came to 14 bases. This CDR3 is 13 amino acids long. The germline CDR1 and CDR2 sequences are SQVTM and ANQGSEA. Here the CDR3 reads CSVGTPNSYEQYF. CDR3 nucleotides: TGCAGCGTTGGTACCCCCAACAGTTACGAGCAGTACTTC.

The chain is built from TRBV4-1 and TRBJ1-2; D might be TRBD1 (5 bases). The ends were cut back, 1 base at V and 9 bases at J, with 21 bases in the middle. Germline values: CDR1 MGHRA, CDR2 YSYEKL. CDR3 size: 16 residues. CDR3 DNA: TGCGCCAGCAGCCAAGGGCACGACAGAGGGAGGCCCCGCTACACCTTC. Amino acid sequence: CASSQGHDRGRPRYTF.

The chain combines TRBV6-5 with TRBJ1-5, with D hard to call. This CDR3 region has 16 residues. Trimming cost V 0 bases and J 3 bases, with 12 bases left between them. CDR1 is MNHEY and CDR2 is SVGAGI in the germline V gene. The CDR3 nucleotides are TGTGCCAGCAGTTACTCGAGGGCGCAGGACAATCAGCCCCAGCATTTT. Protein sequence: CASSYSRAQDNQPQHF.

This chain connects TRBV19 to TRBJ2-1, with a weak D call TRBD1 (5 bases). Germline V CDR1 and CDR2: LNHDA, SQIVND (reference sequence). V lost 4 bases, J lost 8 bases, and 12 bases lay in between. The CDR3 spans 13 residues. The CDR3 spells CASSNLPGYEQFF. The CDR3 nucleotides are TGTGCCAGTAGTAATTTACCAGGGTATGAGCAGTTCTTC.

The chain combines TRBV7-3 with TRBJ2-3; 9 bases fit TRBD2. Germline CDR1 reads SGHTA; CDR2 reads FQGTGA. This CDR3 has 17 amino acids. The ends lost 5 bases at V and 5 bases at J; junction bases unmatched: 14. In nucleotides, the CDR3 is TGTGCCAGCAGCCCAGGTGGTGCGGGGGGGTTTGTAGATACGCAGTATTTT. It is translated as CASSPGGAGGFVDTQYF.

V is TRBV11-2 and J is TRBJ2-5; perhaps TRBD2 as D (5 bases). The CDR3 is 15 residues long. Germline V gene sequence: CDR1 SGHAT, CDR2 FQNNGV. V lost 3 bases to trimming and J lost 2 bases, with 13 bases between them. The CDR3 nucleotides are TGTGCCAGCAGCTTCGGGGTAAGGGATCAAGAGACCCAGTACTTC. This codes for CASSFGVRDQETQYF.

Comment on this clone: This specimen includes other DNA sequences encoding the same CDR3. The J gene is TRBJ1-5, the V gene TRBV20-1; weak D call: TRBD1 (6 bases). The V gene's germline CDR1 is DFQATT and CDR2 SNEGSKA (reference sequence). The ends were cut back, 3 bases at V and 7 bases at J, with 13 bases in the middle. The CDR3 has 13 amino acids. The CDR3: CSASGGLGQPQHF. Here the CDR3 DNA reads TGCAGTGCTAGTGGGGGGCTCGGGCAGCCCCAGCATTTT.

The gene calls are TRBV5-1 and TRBJ1-4; 8 bases map to TRBD1. Unmatched junction bases numbered 5, after V lost 0 bases and J lost 7 bases. Germline V lookup: CDR1 SGHRS, CDR2 YFSETQ. This CDR3 spans 15 amino acids. CDR3 residues: CASSLAGGKGEKLFF. The CDR3 DNA reads TGCGCCAGCAGCTTGGCAGGGGGCAAGGGTGAAAAACTGTTTTTT.

This clone was seen more than once but under ten times. J is TRBJ1-5 and V is TRBV19, with 8 bases that match TRBD1. V lost 7 bases, J lost 7 bases, and 9 bases stayed unmatched. There are 14 residues in the CDR3. The germline V gene encodes CDR1 LNHDA and CDR2 SQIVND (reference sequence). The CDR3 sequence: CASTGAGGGQPQHF. CDR3 DNA: TGTGCCAGTACCGGGGCAGGGGGCGGCCAGCCCCAGCATTTT.

The chain combines TRBV24-1 with TRBJ2-3; 11 bases align to TRBD2. Germline V lookup: CDR1 KGHDR, CDR2 SFDVKD. V shed 3 bases and J 5 bases; nucleotides not matched to a gene: 3. The CDR3 totals 15 residues. The CDR3 here is CATSDTTSGVDTQYF. The CDR3 DNA reads TGTGCCACCAGTGATACGACTAGCGGGGTAGATACGCAGTATTTT.